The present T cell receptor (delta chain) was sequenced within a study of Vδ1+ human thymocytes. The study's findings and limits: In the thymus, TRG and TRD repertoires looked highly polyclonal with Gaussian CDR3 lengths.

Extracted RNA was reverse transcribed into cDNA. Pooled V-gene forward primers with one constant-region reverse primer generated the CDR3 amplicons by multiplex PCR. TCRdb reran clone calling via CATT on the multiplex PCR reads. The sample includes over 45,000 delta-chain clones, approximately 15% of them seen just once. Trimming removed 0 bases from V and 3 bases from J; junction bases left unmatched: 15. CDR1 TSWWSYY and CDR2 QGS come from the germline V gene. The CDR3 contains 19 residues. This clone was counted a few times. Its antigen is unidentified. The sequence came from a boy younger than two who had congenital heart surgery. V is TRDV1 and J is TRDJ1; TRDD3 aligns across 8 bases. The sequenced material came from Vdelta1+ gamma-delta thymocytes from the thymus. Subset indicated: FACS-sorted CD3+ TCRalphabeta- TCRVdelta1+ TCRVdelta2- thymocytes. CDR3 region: CALGELGLPWDTGPDKLIF. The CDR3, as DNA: TGTGCTCTTGGGGAACTAGGCCTACCGTGGGATACGGGCCCCGATAAACTCATCTTT.